These 9 T cell receptor beta chains were sequenced from one sample in a study of CD8 T cells in Susac syndrome. Random hexamers served to reverse transcribe about 0.45 to 1 ug RNA. TCRdb ran MiXCR on the immunoSEQ multiplex PCR reads and lists one entry per CDR3 protein. Counted here are 120,000 or so distinct CDR3 sequences, 95% to 96% occurring once; the ten biggest clones make up 0.13% to 0.15%. The sequencing input was CD4+ T cells from PBMCs. The receptors stem from a human donor with Susac syndrome.

The chain is built from TRBV4-3 and TRBJ2-7; TRBD1 matches 12 bases. The CDR3 is 14 residues long. The germline V gene encodes CDR1 LGHNA and CDR2 YSLEER. V lost 4 bases to trimming and J lost 6 bases; unmatched junction nucleotides: 4. The CDR3 loop is CASSPGQGAGEQYF. Written as DNA, the CDR3 is TGCGCCAGCAGCCCGGGACAGGGGGCGGGCGAGCAGTACTTC.

This clonotype came up once. CDR3 loop: CASSQEQEQFF. The DNA of the CDR3 is TGTGCCAGCAGCCAAGAGCAAGAGCAGTTCTTC. The chain employs TRBV4-2 and TRBJ2-1; no clear D. Germline V gives CDR1 LGHNA, CDR2 YNFKEQ. The CDR3 totals 11 residues. The V end lost 0 bases, the J end lost 10 bases, and 4 bases lay between the germline ends.

This chain uses TRBV2 with TRBJ1-1; 8 bases are shared with TRBD1. Germline CDR1 SNHLY, CDR2 FYNNEI. CDR3 length: 13 amino acids. Trimming took 7 bases from V and 6 from J; bases not matched to a gene: 7. This CDR3 is CASTGQAQSEAFF. The CDR3 nucleotides are TGTGCCAGCACGGGACAGGCCCAGTCTGAAGCTTTCTTT.

The V and J genes are TRBV5-4 and TRBJ2-3; TRBD2 aligns across 7 bases. V dropped 0 bases and J dropped 1; count of bases not matched to a gene: 2. The CDR3 is 15 amino acids. Germline V gives CDR1 SGHNT, CDR2 YYREEE (reference sequence). The CDR3 DNA reads TGTGCCAGCAGCTTGGGAACTAGCGGCACAGATACGCAGTATTTT. Its protein product is CASSLGTSGTDTQYF.

The chain combines TRBV29-1 with TRBJ1-5; 7 bases are a match to TRBD1. The CDR3 length is 13 residues. V lost 6 bases and J lost 5; bases outside the gene matches: 7. Germline V gene data show CDR1 as SQVTM and CDR2 as ANQGSEA. Written as DNA, the CDR3 is TGCAGCGTATCACAGGGGAATGATCAGCCCCAGCATTTT. This encodes CSVSQGNDQPQHF.

V gene TRBV29-1 combines with J gene TRBJ1-5; 8 bases align to TRBD1. Germline V gene sequence: CDR1 SQVTM, CDR2 ANQGSEA. The CDR3 spans 14 residues. V dropped 4 bases and J dropped 6; count of bases not matched to a gene: 8. The DNA for the CDR3 is TGCAGCGTTGCAACGGACAGGGATGGTCAGCCCCAGCATTTT. It is translated as CSVATDRDGQPQHF. Using reference TRBV29-1 and TRBJ1-5 for the parts outside the CDR3, the full variable domain is SAVISQKPSRDICQRGTSLTIQCQVDSQVTMMFWYRQQPGQSLTLIATANQGSEATYESGFVIDKFPISRPNLTFSTLTVSNMSPEDSSIYLCSVATDRDGQPQHFGDGTRLSIL.

The chain links TRBV20-1 to TRBJ2-3; D is ambiguous. The CDR3 sequence is 12 residues long. The V gene's germline CDR1 is DFQATT and CDR2 SNEGSKA (reference sequence). V gave up 1 base and J gave up 3 bases, with 5 bases separating them. The CDR3 DNA reads TGCAGTGCTAGAGGACGTACAGATACGCAGTATTTT. Translated: CSARGRTDTQYF.

This chain links TRBV5-6 with TRBJ2-7; possible D gene TRBD2, 5 bases. The CDR3 sequence is 15 residues long. The V and J ends lost 4 bases and 3 bases respectively, with 17 bases between them. CDR1 is SGHDT and CDR2 is YYEEEE in the germline V gene. This CDR3 reads CASSTAGAALYEQYF. DNA for the CDR3: TGTGCCAGCAGCACCGCCGGAGCGGCTCTCTACGAGCAGTACTTC.

This rearrangement joins TRBV20-1 to TRBJ1-2; tentatively, D is TRBD1 (6 bases). Germline V gives CDR1 DFQATT, CDR2 SNEGSKA (reference sequence). The CDR3 extends over 12 amino acids. Trimming pared 5 bases from V and 4 bases from J, leaving 11 bases between. DNA of the CDR3: TGCAGTGCTGGACAGTTTGGCTATGGCTACACCTTC. It specifies CSAGQFGYGYTF.